The 13 T cell receptor beta chains in this list originate from one sample, sequenced in a study of blood T cell repertoires in COVID-19. Some clones are missing from TCRdb's copy, which holds only in-frame ones; the method was immunoSEQ multiplex PCR. The data contain about 77,000 clones, 73% of them singletons. The sequenced sample consisted of peripheral blood. The receptors here all came from a man between 60 and 75 years old with acute or convalescent COVID-19.

This clone was observed a few times. Its ends do not fully match the called genes, so a read error is possible. The rearrangement uses TRBV6-1 and TRBJ2-7; 7 bases align to TRBD2. Germline V CDR1 and CDR2: MNHNS, SASEGT. The CDR3 loop spans 12 amino acids. CDR3 bases: TGTGCCAGCAGTGAAGTGCTAGCGGACGCTTGTTTC. It codes for CASSEVLADACF.

This clone came up once. The CDR3 sequence: CATSDVETGGDLSNEQFF. Written as DNA, the CDR3 is TGTGCCACCAGTGATGTGGAGACAGGGGGGGACTTAAGCAATGAGCAGTTCTTC. The chain joins TRBV24-1 to TRBJ2-1, with TRBD1 identical over 9 bases. CDR3 length: 18 residues. V lost 3 bases and J lost 6; bases outside the gene matches: 14. The germline gives CDR1 KGHDR, CDR2 SFDVKD.

The chain has TRBV3-1 (or the pseudogene TRBV3-2) and TRBJ1-5; D is possibly TRBD1 (5 bases). The CDR3 is made up of 13 amino acids. Trimming took off 6 bases at V and 4 bases at J, with 10 bases between the two ends. Germline assignment: CDR1 LGHDT and CDR2 YNNKEL (reference sequence). The CDR3 bases are TGTGCCAGCAGTGGGGCGGGGAATCAGCCCCAGCATTTT. Translating it yields CASSGAGNQPQHF.

The chain combines TRBV5-1 with TRBJ2-7; 8 positions match TRBD2. Germline trimming cut 3 bases from V and 2 bases from J; bases unmatched to any gene: 10. The CDR3 loop spans 16 amino acids. Germline values: CDR1 SGHRS, CDR2 YFSETQ. CDR3 sequence (DNA): TGCGCCAGCAGCTACACCCCGGGACTAGTAACCTACGAGCAGTACTTC. The encoded protein is CASSYTPGLVTYEQYF.

At least ten counts were recorded for this clone. The chain links TRBV10-2 to TRBJ1-2, with D hard to call. The V end was cut by 6 bases, the J end by 4 bases, with 15 bases between. The length of the CDR3 is 14 residues. Germline V gene sequence: CDR1 WSHSY, CDR2 SAAADI. The CDR3 nucleotides are TGCGCCAGCAGCGAAAGGGAAGCGGGCTATGGCTACACCTTC. This gives the protein CASSEREAGYGYTF.

The J gene is TRBJ2-2, the V gene TRBV11-3, with a tentative D call TRBD1 (6 bases). V was trimmed by 5 bases and J by 4 bases, leaving 11 bases between them. Germline V gene lookup returns CDR1 SGHNT and CDR2 YENEEA. This CDR3 region has 14 residues. CDR3 loop: CASSRGSGTGELFF. CDR3 nucleotide sequence: TGTGCCAGCAGCAGGGGGTCCGGCACCGGGGAGCTGTTTTTT.

The chain couples TRBV6-1 to TRBJ1-5; a weak D match, TRBD1 (6 bases). The ends were cut back, 3 bases at V and 3 bases at J, with 12 bases in the middle. The CDR3 length is 15 residues. Germline V CDR1 and CDR2: MNHNS, SASEGT. CDR3 amino acids: CASSDHRAFNQPQHF. As DNA, the CDR3 is TGTGCCAGCAGTGACCACAGGGCCTTCAATCAGCCCCAGCATTTT.

This clone was found a few times. The chain combines TRBV12-3 or TRBV12-4 with TRBJ1-4; unclear D gene. With 0 bases removed from V and 7 bases from J, the gap between germline ends came to 6 bases. The CDR3 spans 13 residues. This chain's CDR3 is CASSLAPGEKLFF. The CDR3 DNA reads as TGTGCCAGCAGTTTAGCGCCCGGTGAAAAACTGTTTTTT.

This clone was seen only once. The chain recombines TRBV15 with TRBJ2-5; 7 bases are shared with TRBD1. The V gene end was trimmed by 1 base and the J gene end by 4 bases; junction bases not matched to a gene: 6. The CDR3 spans 15 residues. CDR1 and CDR2 (germline): LNHNV, YYDKDF (reference sequence). The CDR3 nucleotides are TGTGCCACCAGCAGAGCAGGGGGAGAGGGAGAGACCCAGTACTTC. Translating it yields CATSRAGGEGETQYF.

V is TRBV19 and J is TRBJ1-1; D unclear. CDR3 length: 14 amino acids. Germline V CDR1 and CDR2: LNHDA, SQIVND (reference sequence). V gave up 4 bases and J gave up 3 bases, with 12 bases separating them. The CDR3 DNA sequence: TGTGCCAGTAGTAAACTTGACGGGTACACTGAAGCTTTCTTT. Translation: CASSKLDGYTEAFF.

This chain links TRBV14 with TRBJ2-1, with D maybe TRBD2 (6 bases). V was shortened by 5 bases and J by 4 bases, with 9 bases between the two germline ends. CDR1 is SGHDN and CDR2 is FVKESK in the germline V gene. The CDR3 totals 13 residues. The CDR3 is CASSTGLYNEQFF. Written as DNA, the CDR3 is TGTGCCAGCAGCACCGGACTATACAATGAGCAGTTCTTC.

The rearrangement uses TRBV24-1 and TRBJ2-1, with D hard to call. V was pared by 1 base and J by 7 bases, with 16 bases between. CDR3 size: 16 residues. Looked up from germline, CDR1 is KGHDR and CDR2 is SFDVKD. The CDR3 DNA follows: TGTGCCACCAGTGATTTAGCCCCGGCCAACTATAATGAGCAGTTCTTC. Encoded protein: CATSDLAPANYNEQFF.

The chain combines TRBV7-3 with TRBJ2-1; the match to TRBD2 covers 11 bases. The CDR3 totals 15 residues. Germline V gene sequence: CDR1 SGHTA, CDR2 FQGTGA. V trimming: 5 bases; J trimming: 2 bases; junction bases outside the gene matches: 2. The CDR3 DNA is TGTGCCAGCAGCGATAGCGGGGGGGCCTACAATGAGCAGTTCTTC. It translates to CASSDSGGAYNEQFF. Full variable domain (rest looked up from reference TRBV7-3 and TRBJ2-1): GAGVSQTPSNKVTEKGKYVELRCDPISGHTALYWYRQSLGQGPEFLIYFQGTGAADDSGLPNDRFFAVRPEGSVSTLKIQRTERGDSAVYLCASSDSGGAYNEQFFGPGTRLTVL.